The 4 T cell receptor beta chains below come from one sample, sequenced in a study of T-cell reconstitution after alpha-beta-depleted transplantation in children (dated by TCRdb to about 2016). According to the study, the label for this sample's treatment or condition signals: allogeneic hematopoietic cell transplantation with graft depleted of TCRalphabeta T cells and CD19 B cells. To prepare the library, PCR was applied. This sample was sequenced with an Illumina HiSeq 2500. TCR library preparation used molecular barcoding, with unique molecular identifiers applied to normalize quantification of the TCRbeta repertoire. The public reads were run again by TCRdb, first through fastp at Q25 and then through MiXCR, and only productive beta chains were kept. All rows with the same CDR3 protein become a single entry with the most common DNA and genes. The sample table records about 870,000 distinct CDR3 sequences; approximately 15% of these occur just once. In total, the top ten clones hold approximately 5% of the sample.

Sequenced here: PBMCs, mostly from graft donor cells, sampled 360 days after TCRalphabeta/CD19-depleted stem cell transplant. Receptors were obtained from a male patient between 10 and 17 years old who had a stem cell transplant for acute lymphoblastic leukemia, so the T cells may come from the graft donor.

This clonotype has more than one count but fewer than ten. V and J are TRBV5-1 and TRBJ2-7, with D uncertain. This CDR3 comprises 16 residues. In germline, CDR1 is SGHRS, CDR2 YFSETQ. Trimming stripped 1 base from V and 3 bases from J, with 17 bases between. The CDR3 loop is CASSLTQEFRGYEQYF. The CDR3 DNA follows: TGCGCCAGCAGCTTGACCCAGGAATTCCGTGGCTACGAGCAGTACTTC.

A few counts support this clonotype. The V gene is TRBV7-3, the J gene TRBJ2-1, with no clear D. This CDR3 spans 14 amino acids. Looked up from germline, CDR1 is SGHTA and CDR2 is FQGTGA. V lost 1 base, J lost 4 bases, and 8 bases lay in between. CDR3 residues: CASSLSNFYNEQFF. The CDR3 DNA follows: TGTGCCAGCAGCTTAAGCAACTTTTACAATGAGCAGTTCTTC.

The chain uses TRBV20-1 and TRBJ2-7; 8 nucleotides match TRBD1. This CDR3 region has 14 residues. Germline V CDR1 and CDR2: DFQATT, SNEGSKA (reference sequence). The trim removed 6 bases at V and 3 bases at J, leaving 10 bases unmatched. CDR3 amino acids: CSAMTGASFYEQYF. The CDR3 DNA reads as TGCAGTGCAATGACAGGGGCCTCGTTCTACGAGCAGTACTTC.

This clonotype was seen a handful of times. The rearrangement links TRBV6-1 to TRBJ1-1; maybe TRBD1 (6 bases). The CDR3 loop spans 14 amino acids. The germline CDR1 and CDR2 sequences are MNHNS and SASEGT. V was trimmed by 6 bases and J by 0 bases, leaving 11 bases between them. The DNA for the CDR3 is TGTGCCAGCAGATTTAGGGGGATGAACACTGAAGCTTTCTTT. It specifies CASRFRGMNTEAFF.